This T cell receptor beta chain derives from a study of cytomegalovirus exposure and HLA in healthy donors. General study results and limits: TCR beta V segments were, for the most part, productive about 87% or about 30% of the time in an earlier analysis. The Asian-associated ancestry cluster reportedly had fewer N-insertions than the approximately 700-donor mean in a later analysis. With later analysis, a missense DCLRE1C variant became linked to TCR beta V- and J-gene trimming.

A multiplex PCR was run with 60 Vbeta primers and 13 Jbeta primers. TCRdb's copy holds only in-frame clones and misses some; the assay was immunoSEQ multiplex PCR. The table shows 120,000 or so clones, with around 80% occurring only once. Concerning this clone itself: Its antigen is not identified.

The CDR3 loop spans 15 amino acids. After removal of 2 bases from V and 7 bases from J, the junction contained 4 bases not matched to a gene. The V gene's germline CDR1 is SGHRS and CDR2 YFSETQ. Sequenced: PBMCs. The source of this sequence is a female donor in good health and CMV-seronegative. The rearrangement uses TRBV5-1 and TRBJ2-2; 11 nucleotides match TRBD1. The CDR3 loop is CASSFRDRGDGELFF. The CDR3 nucleotides read TGCGCCAGCAGCTTCCGGGACAGGGGGGACGGGGAGCTGTTTTTT.